Following are 11 T cell receptor beta chains from one sample sequenced in a study of tumor and adjacent non-tumor tissue in lung cancer (dated by TCRdb to between 2017 and 2018). RNA was isolated from bulk, unsorted tissue, and RNA quality was assessed with a NanoDrop ND-1000 and an Agilent 2100. The normal lung samples consisted of distant non-tumor tissue collected more than 3 cm from the tumor edge. Receptor libraries were prepared by multiplex PCR. Reads for this sample came from an Illumina HiSeq 2500. TCRbeta libraries were built by three rounds of nested PCR using primers (Table S4), following protocols modified from ARM-PCR. The public reads were reprocessed in TCRdb via fastp at Q25 and MiXCR, keeping in-frame beta chains. All rows with the same CDR3 protein become a single entry with the most common DNA and genes. This sample gives tens of thousands of distinct CDR3 sequences in total; about 82% of them show up just once. 50% to 65% of the sample is in the top ten clones.

Material for sequencing was distant non-tumor lung tissue. The receptor source for this set is a man between 60 and 75 years old with non-small cell lung cancer.

This clonotype has just one count. One end of the junction varies from germline; a read error may be responsible. The V call is TRBV5-4, the J call TRBJ2-6, with D perhaps TRBD1 (5 bases). The germline V gene has CDR1 SGHNT and CDR2 YYREEE (reference sequence). The CDR3 loop spans 15 amino acids. CDR3 nucleotides: TGTGCCAGCAGTTATCTGGTTAGTGGGGCCGACGTCCTGACTTTC. It specifies CASSYLVSGADVLTF.

Worth noting for this clonotype: Germline and junction disagree at one end, which may indicate a read error. The chain couples TRBV6-2 or TRBV6-3 to TRBJ1-2; D perhaps matches TRBD1 (5 bases). The V gene's germline CDR1 is MNHEY and CDR2 SVGEGT. The CDR3 contains 15 residues. The CDR3 here is CAVRGGGKSNYGYTF. The CDR3 region has the DNA TGTGCCGTAAGGGGCGGCGGAAAGTCTAACTATGGTTACACCTTC.

As regards this clonotype: One end of the junction is discordant with germline, which a read error may explain. The chain combines TRBV20-1 with TRBJ2-5; 11 bases align to TRBD2. CDR3 length: 15 residues. The germline gives CDR1 DFQATT, CDR2 SNEGSKA (reference sequence). CDR3 DNA sequence: TGCAGTGGGGACCCTAGCGGGAGGCTCCAAGCGACCCAGTACTTC. The encoded protein is CSGDPSGRLQATQYF.

About this clonotype itself: A read error may produce the germline difference seen at one junction end. The V and J genes are TRBV11-3 and TRBJ2-1; TRBD2 matches at 12 bases. CDR3 length: 17 residues. The germline V gene has CDR1 SGHNT and CDR2 YENEEA. The CDR3 DNA follows: TGTGCCAGCAGTATAGATCGACTAGCGGGAGTAGGTAATGTGCAGTTCTTC. Translation: CASSIDRLAGVGNVQFF.

This clonotype was observed a handful of times. The chain employs TRBV2 and TRBJ2-5; D is undetermined. The CDR3 totals 11 residues. V was cut by 7 bases and J by 2 bases, with 5 bases left in between. Germline assignment: CDR1 SNHLY and CDR2 FYNNEI. The CDR3 sequence: CASTFQETQYF. The CDR3 nucleotides read TGTGCCAGCACCTTTCAAGAGACCCAGTACTTC.

As regards this clonotype: An end of the junction does not agree with germline; a read error may underlie this. The rearrangement links TRBV5-4 to TRBJ2-7; D perhaps matches TRBD1 (5 bases). This CDR3 is built from 14 residues. Germline values: CDR1 SGHNT, CDR2 YYREEE (reference sequence). CDR3 sequence: CASSLVEGAYEKYF. The DNA for the CDR3 is TGTGCCAGCAGCTTAGTGGAAGGGGCCTACGAGAAGTACTTC.

In regard to this clonotype: Since the CDR3 does not end with the conserved phenylalanine or tryptophan, this likely comes from a read error. The chain carries TRBV12-3 or TRBV12-4 and TRBJ1-2, with D possibly being TRBD1 (5 bases). CDR3 length: 14 amino acids. V lost 5 bases, J lost 4 bases, and 14 bases lay in between. The CDR3 here is CASSVSGGAYGYTL. DNA for the CDR3: TGTGCCAGCAGTGTAAGTGGGGGAGCCTATGGCTACACCTTA.

Points on this clonotype: A read error may account for a junction end that differs from germline. V and J are TRBV20-1 and TRBJ2-3, with D uncertain. This CDR3 spans 15 amino acids. Germline assignment: CDR1 DFQATT and CDR2 SNEGSKA (reference sequence). The CDR3, as DNA: TGCAGTGCTAGAGGTGCGGTTAGGGTGTCAGATACGGAGTATTTT. It yields the protein CSARGAVRVSDTEYF.

About this clonotype itself: A junction end diverges from the germline sequence, so it may reflect a read error. This chain uses TRBV10-3 with TRBJ2-2, with 12 bases that match TRBD1. Per germline, CDR1 ENHRY and CDR2 SYGVKD. The CDR3 sequence is 14 residues long. The CDR3 here is CAISGTGGTGELFF. CDR3 coding DNA: TGTGCCATCAGCGGGACAGGGGGCACCGGGGAGTTGTTTTTT.

This rearrangement joins TRBV11-3 to TRBJ2-7; D is possibly TRBD1 (6 bases). With the DNA end fitting TRBJ2-1 better, the J assignment may be wrong. The CDR3 runs 13 residues. Germline V gene lookup returns CDR1 SGHNT and CDR2 YENEEA. This CDR3 reads CASSIRGSYDQFF. DNA for the CDR3: TGTGCCAGCAGCATCAGGGGCTCCTACGATCAGTTCTTC.

A word on this clonotype: Relative to the germline gene, one junction end is altered; a read error may explain this. This rearrangement joins TRBV6-1 to TRBJ1-5; 9 bases fit TRBD1. The CDR3 has 18 residues. Germline lookup yields CDR1 MNHNS and CDR2 SASEGT. The CDR3 DNA is TGTGCCAGTAATGTCGGTCCCGGGACAGGGTATAGCAATCAGGCCCAGCATTTT. Its protein is CASNVGPGTGYSNQAQHF.